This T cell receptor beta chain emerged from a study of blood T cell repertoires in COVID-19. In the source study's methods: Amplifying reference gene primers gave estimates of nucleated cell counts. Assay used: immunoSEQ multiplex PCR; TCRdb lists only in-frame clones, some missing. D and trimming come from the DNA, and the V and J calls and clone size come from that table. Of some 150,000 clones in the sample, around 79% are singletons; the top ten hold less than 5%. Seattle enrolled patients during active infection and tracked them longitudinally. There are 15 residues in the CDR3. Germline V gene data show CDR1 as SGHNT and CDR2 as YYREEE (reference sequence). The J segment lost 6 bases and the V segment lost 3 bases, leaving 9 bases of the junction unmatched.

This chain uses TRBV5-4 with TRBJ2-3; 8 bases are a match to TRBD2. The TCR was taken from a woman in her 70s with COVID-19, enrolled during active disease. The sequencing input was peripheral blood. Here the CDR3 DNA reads TGTGCCAGCAGCTCAAAAACAGCGGGGGCCGATACGCAGTATTTT. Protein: CASSSKTAGADTQYF.